What follows describes a single TCR beta chain. Its specificity is not known. Germline values: CDR1 MDHEN, CDR2 SYDVKM. The CDR3 runs to 16 residues. V was trimmed by 2 bases and J by 0 bases, leaving 11 bases between them. PCR primers comprised 60 Vbeta and 13 Jbeta primers. Clones were read by immunoSEQ multiplex PCR, and TCRdb kept only the in-frame ones, dropping some. This table lists 75,000 to 95,000 clones. The data belong to a study of cytomegalovirus exposure and HLA in healthy donors. Overall study findings and caveats: For presence/absence analyses, sequencing depth was assumed to be roughly uniform across donors.

This TCR was sampled from a woman aged 55 to 70 in good health and CMV-seronegative. Sequencing was done on a sample of PBMCs. The V and J genes are TRBV28 and TRBJ1-3; D not resolved. CDR3 residues: CASSLRGRISGNTIYF. The CDR3 region has the DNA TGTGCCAGCAGTTTACGGGGTCGGATCTCTGGAAACACCATATATTTT.